These 29 T cell receptor beta chains were sequenced from one sample in a study of blood T cell repertoires in COVID-19. Method: immunoSEQ multiplex PCR; TCRdb's copy keeps in-frame clones and lacks some. Among 400,000 or so clones listed, roughly 87% were seen once. The specimen was PBMCs or T cells enriched from blood (not recorded which). The receptors stem from a man aged 18 to 30 who had recovered from COVID-19.

The V gene is TRBV6-5, the J gene TRBJ1-5, with D maybe TRBD1 (5 bases). Germline values: CDR1 MNHEY, CDR2 SVGAGI. Trimming removed 0 bases from V and 3 bases from J, with 9 bases in between. This CDR3 contains 15 residues. Here the CDR3 DNA reads TGTGCCAGCAGTTACTCGAAGGACACCAATCAGCCCCAGCATTTT. Protein sequence: CASSYSKDTNQPQHF.

This clone was seen only a few times. The gene calls are TRBV5-6 and TRBJ1-2, with TRBD1 matching over 12 bases. With 4 bases clipped from V and 7 bases from J, the junction kept 5 bases outside the gene matches. The CDR3 spans 14 residues. The germline gives CDR1 SGHDT, CDR2 YYEEEE. CDR3 nucleotide sequence: TGTGCCAGCAGCAGGGACAGGGGGCTTTCTGGCTACACCTTC. Translating it yields CASSRDRGLSGYTF. The entire variable domain, with the rest obtained from reference TRBV5-6 and TRBJ1-2, is as follows: DAGVTQSPTHLIKTRGQQVTLRCSPKSGHDTVSWYQQALGQGPQFIFQYYEEEERQRGNFPDRFSGHQFPNYSSELNVNALLLGDSALYLCASSRDRGLSGYTFGSGTRLTVV.

V and J are TRBV7-8 and TRBJ1-2; 7 bases line up with TRBD1. Per germline, CDR1 SGHVS and CDR2 FQNEAQ. V lost 1 base, J lost 2 bases, and 4 bases stayed unmatched. This CDR3 has 15 amino acids. CDR3 nucleotide sequence: TGTGCCAGCAGCTTAGAAAGGGGGCGGAACTATGGCTACACCTTC. Translating it yields CASSLERGRNYGYTF.

The chain is built from TRBV7-3 and TRBJ2-3, with 10 bases identical to TRBD2. V lost 5 bases to trimming and J lost 4 bases; unmatched junction nucleotides: 6. Germline-derived CDR1 and CDR2 are SGHTA and FQGTGA. This CDR3 comprises 15 residues. The CDR3: CASSPSGGPPDTQYF. In nucleotides, the CDR3 is TGTGCCAGCAGCCCTAGCGGGGGCCCACCAGATACGCAGTATTTT.

The V and J genes are TRBV28 and TRBJ1-5, with D maybe TRBD1 (5 bases). V dropped 2 bases and J dropped 7 bases, with 15 bases sitting between them. Germline CDR1 is MDHEN and CDR2 is SYDVKM. This CDR3 spans 15 amino acids. The CDR3 region has the DNA TGTGCCAGCAGTTTAAGGGGTCAGGTGGGCCAGCCCCAGCATTTT. Translated, it gives CASSLRGQVGQPQHF.

CDR3 DNA: TGTGCCAGCAGCCCCGGAGGTTGGCAGGCCGGGGAGCTGTTTTTT. Amino acids: CASSPGGWQAGELFF. The genes are TRBV9 and TRBJ2-2; D is possibly TRBD2 (5 bases). V lost 4 bases, J lost 6 bases, and 16 bases lay in between. The CDR3 length is 15 residues. CDR1 and CDR2 from the germline V gene are SGDLS and YYNGEE.

The CDR3: CASSTRSEETQYF. CDR3 bases: TGTGCCAGCAGTACCCGGAGTGAAGAGACCCAGTACTTC. J is TRBJ2-5 and V is TRBV6-5; unclear D gene. The V end was cut by 5 bases, the J end by 3 bases, with 10 bases between. Germline loops: CDR1 MNHEY, CDR2 SVGAGI. This CDR3 comprises 13 residues.

Of note for this clone: Other DNA sequences from this sample encode an identical CDR3 as well. This chain uses TRBV6-5 with TRBJ2-7; 7 bases are shared with TRBD1. Unmatched junction bases numbered 5, after V lost 5 bases and J lost 4 bases. Germline values: CDR1 MNHEY, CDR2 SVGAGI. The length of the CDR3 is 13 residues. The CDR3 coding sequence is TGTGCCAGCAGTCAGGGGACAGCTTACGAGCAGTACTTC. This translates into CASSQGTAYEQYF.

J is TRBJ1-1 and V is TRBV9; D might be TRBD1 (6 bases). Germline V gene sequence: CDR1 SGDLS, CDR2 YYNGEE. The CDR3 runs to 14 residues. Trimming took off 4 bases at V and 4 bases at J, with 14 bases between the two ends. CDR3 sequence: CASSKTAGATEAFF. CDR3 bases: TGTGCCAGCAGCAAGACGGCGGGGGCCACTGAAGCTTTCTTT.

The chain links TRBV6-5 to TRBJ1-2, with a weak D call TRBD1 (6 bases). Per the germline V gene, CDR1 is MNHEY and CDR2 is SVGAGI. This CDR3 is built from 15 residues. Between the trimmed V and J ends, which lost 6 bases and 4 bases, there was a span of 18 bases. As DNA, the CDR3 is TGTGCCAGCAGCCGACCCGAGGGGGGGCTCTATGGCTACACCTTC. Its translation is CASSRPEGGLYGYTF.

The chain recombines TRBV7-9 with TRBJ1-3; D is possibly TRBD1 (6 bases). The CDR3 spans 15 residues. Per the germline V gene, CDR1 is SEHNR and CDR2 is FQNEAQ (reference sequence). Trimming removed 5 bases at V and 0 bases at J, with 11 bases between. The CDR3 sequence is CASSLNRVSGNTIYF. CDR3 nucleotide sequence: TGTGCCAGCAGCCTAAACAGGGTCTCTGGAAACACCATATATTTT.

CDR3 sequence (DNA): TGTGCCAGCAGTTTCAGGGAAACCTATGGCTACACCTTC. It encodes CASSFRETYGYTF. The genes are TRBV12-3 or TRBV12-4 and TRBJ1-2, with D tentatively TRBD1 (5 bases). Trimming took off 3 bases at V and 4 bases at J, with 9 bases between the two ends. This CDR3 region has 13 residues.

The chain is built from TRBV30 and TRBJ1-3; D not resolved. The CDR3 is made up of 12 amino acids. Germline V lookup: CDR1 GTSNPN, CDR2 SVGIG (reference sequence). V was trimmed by 5 bases and J by 0 bases, leaving 5 bases between them. The CDR3 here is CAWRGSGNTIYF. In nucleotides, the CDR3 is TGTGCCTGGCGGGGCTCTGGAAACACCATATATTTT. Filled out from reference TRBV30 and TRBJ1-3, the complete variable domain reads SQTIHQWPATLVQPVGSPLSLECTVEGTSNPNLYWYRQAAGRGLQLLFYSVGIGQISSEVPQNLSASRPQDRQFILSSKKLLLSDSGFYLCAWRGSGNTIYFGEGSWLTVV.

The chain has TRBV5-1 and TRBJ2-3; 8 bases map to TRBD1. With 3 bases clipped from V and 2 bases from J, the junction kept 5 bases outside the gene matches. CDR3 length equals 15 residues. CDR1 is SGHRS, CDR2 YFSETQ, per germline. The CDR3 region is CASSWGQAFTDTQYF. The CDR3 region has the DNA TGCGCCAGCAGCTGGGGACAGGCTTTCACAGATACGCAGTATTTT.

The chain carries TRBV28 and TRBJ2-5; 8 nucleotides line up with TRBD1. CDR1 MDHEN and CDR2 SYDVKM come from the germline V gene. V was clipped by 5 bases and J by 4 bases; unmatched bases: 6. This CDR3 is 14 amino acids long. DNA for the CDR3: TGTGCCAGCAGTGCCCAGGGGGCAAGAGAGACCCAGTACTTC. This gives the protein CASSAQGARETQYF.

Points on this clone: Other DNA sequences in the same sample also yield this CDR3. The chain has TRBV11-3 and TRBJ1-1, with D possibly being TRBD1 (5 bases). The CDR3 sequence is 11 residues long. The germline gives CDR1 SGHNT, CDR2 YENEEA. The V and J ends lost 2 bases and 8 bases respectively, with 6 bases between them. The CDR3 spells CASSLRGEAFF. The CDR3 bases are TGTGCCAGCAGCTTACGGGGGGAAGCTTTCTTT.

The V call is TRBV7-9, the J call TRBJ1-1, with 8 bases aligning to TRBD1. This CDR3 spans 19 amino acids. Trimming cost V 5 bases and J 3 bases; bases outside gene matches: 20. In germline, CDR1 is SEHNR, CDR2 FQNEAQ (reference sequence). The CDR3 protein is CASSPVVSGGDLADTEAFF. The CDR3, as DNA: TGTGCCAGCAGCCCCGTTGTTTCAGGGGGCGATTTAGCGGACACTGAAGCTTTCTTT.

The rearrangement links TRBV5-1 to TRBJ1-5, with D possibly matching TRBD1 (6 bases). Germline V gene sequence: CDR1 SGHRS, CDR2 YFSETQ. The CDR3 runs 19 residues. V lost 2 bases and J lost 0, with 21 bases in between. The CDR3 bases are TGCGCCAGCAGCTTCTCCAGGGGTCGGGAGGAGTATAGCAATCAGCCCCAGCATTTT. It translates to CASSFSRGREEYSNQPQHF.

The chain links TRBV3-1 (or the pseudogene TRBV3-2) to TRBJ1-3; TRBD1 agrees at 7 bases. J lost 0 bases, V lost 4 bases, and 9 bases had no gene match. The CDR3 has 17 amino acids. CDR1 and CDR2 from the germline V gene are LGHDT and YNNKEL (reference sequence). The CDR3 sequence is CASSRGQATNSGNTIYF. The CDR3 coding sequence is TGTGCCAGCAGCCGAGGACAGGCCACTAACTCTGGAAACACCATATATTTT.

The chain links TRBV19 to TRBJ2-1; the match to TRBD1 covers 8 bases. The CDR3 runs 14 residues. The junction had 9 bases not matched to a gene; V was cut back by 6 bases and J by 8 bases. Germline V gene sequence: CDR1 LNHDA, CDR2 SQIVND (reference sequence). CDR3 bases: TGTGCCAGTAGCCGGGACAGGACGAGGGATGAGCAGTTCTTC. Translation: CASSRDRTRDEQFF.

The chain joins TRBV5-6 to TRBJ1-6; tentative D call: TRBD1 (5 bases). Trimming cost V 4 bases and J 7 bases, with 6 bases left between them. Germline V gives CDR1 SGHDT, CDR2 YYEEEE. The CDR3 is 12 amino acids. The CDR3 is CASSPGNSPLHF. CDR3 DNA: TGTGCCAGCAGCCCAGGGAATTCACCCCTCCACTTT.

The chain recombines TRBV7-2 with TRBJ1-2; no clear D. The CDR3 covers 14 residues. Germline V CDR1 and CDR2: SGHTA, FQGNSA. V shed 5 bases and J shed 3 bases, with 13 bases lying between them. CDR3 loop: CASSASRVHYGYTF. CDR3 nucleotide sequence: TGTGCCAGCAGCGCTTCCCGGGTGCACTATGGCTACACCTTC.

The chain joins TRBV10-2 to TRBJ1-1; a possible D gene is TRBD1 (6 bases). V was shortened by 7 bases and J by 0 bases, with 9 bases between the two germline ends. The length of the CDR3 is 13 residues. The V gene's germline CDR1 is WSHSY and CDR2 SAAADI. The CDR3 DNA reads TGCGCCAGCACACAGGGCATGAACACTGAAGCTTTCTTT. Translation gives CASTQGMNTEAFF.

A note on this clone: The sample carries other DNA sequences with the same CDR3. This chain joins TRBV2 and TRBJ1-2, with no clear D. Germline V CDR1 and CDR2: SNHLY, FYNNEI. Trimming cost V 2 bases and J 2 bases, with 3 bases left between them. This CDR3 is 12 amino acids long. The CDR3 sequence: CASSEQNYGYTF. The DNA of the CDR3 is TGTGCCAGCAGTGAACAAAACTATGGCTACACCTTC.

V usage is TRBV9 and J usage is TRBJ2-1, with 9 nucleotides matching TRBD2. This CDR3 region has 15 residues. Unmatched junction bases numbered 10, after V lost 7 bases and J lost 5 bases. The V gene's germline CDR1 is SGDLS and CDR2 YYNGEE. The CDR3 is CASARAGGPNNEQFF. CDR3 bases: TGTGCCAGCGCTCGTGCGGGAGGGCCCAACAATGAGCAGTTCTTC.

The V call is TRBV11-3, the J call TRBJ1-3, with D perhaps matching TRBD1 (5 bases). The CDR3 length is 14 residues. Per the germline V gene, CDR1 is SGHNT and CDR2 is YENEEA. Trimming left V 2 bases short and J 3 bases short, with 8 bases between. CDR3 sequence reads: CASSLSRVGNTIYF. The CDR3 nucleotides are TGTGCCAGCAGCTTATCCAGGGTTGGAAACACCATATATTTT.

The CDR3 sequence: CAAGGDTEAFF. The CDR3 DNA is TGTGCCGCGGGAGGGGACACTGAAGCTTTCTTT. The J gene is TRBJ1-1, the V gene TRBV21-1. TRBV21-1 is listed as a pseudogene. This CDR3 is built from 11 residues.

The chain is built from TRBV12-3 or TRBV12-4 and TRBJ1-2; 7 bases are a match to TRBD1. The ends lost 4 bases at V and 5 bases at J; junction bases unmatched: 4. The CDR3 has 13 residues. CDR3 protein: CASSSSGGYGYTF. CDR3 bases: TGTGCCAGCAGTTCGTCAGGGGGGTATGGCTACACCTTC.

This clone was counted only a few times. V is TRBV11-2 and J is TRBJ1-4, with no clear D. V lost 1 base, J lost 2 bases, and 14 bases lay in between. The CDR3 has 17 residues. Germline V gene data show CDR1 as SGHAT and CDR2 as FQNNGV. The CDR3 DNA reads TGTGCCAGCAGCTTAGTAACCCCGGGTGCTACTAATGAAAAACTGTTTTTT. This gives the protein CASSLVTPGATNEKLFF.